A single sample gave rise to the 15 T cell receptor beta chains below, sequenced in a study of cytomegalovirus exposure and HLA in healthy donors. PCR used 60 Vbeta primers and 13 Jbeta primers. Some clones are missing from TCRdb's copy, which holds only in-frame ones; the method was immunoSEQ multiplex PCR. The sample lists about 130,000 clones, 70% to 85% occurring once. The sample comprised PBMCs. Receptor source: a boy between 10 and 17 years old in good health and CMV-seronegative.

This sequence joins TRBV5-1 and TRBJ1-2, with a possible D match to TRBD1 (6 bases). Germline V gene data show CDR1 as SGHRS and CDR2 as YFSETQ. Trimming left V 4 bases short and J 0 bases short, with 13 bases between. The CDR3 is made up of 15 amino acids. CDR3 sequence reads: CASSTRDTTNYGYTF. The CDR3 nucleotides read TGCGCCAGCAGCACCCGGGACACCACTAACTATGGCTACACCTTC.

The chain links TRBV19 to TRBJ2-7, with TRBD1 as a possible D gene (6 bases). Trimming stripped 6 bases from V and 4 bases from J, with 10 bases between. Germline assignment: CDR1 LNHDA and CDR2 SQIVND (reference sequence). The CDR3 sequence is 12 residues long. The CDR3, as DNA: TGTGCCAGTAGCGGGACACAATACGAGCAGTACTTC. Its protein product is CASSGTQYEQYF.

The chain combines TRBV6-6 with TRBJ2-2; 7 bases align to TRBD2. CDR1 and CDR2 from the germline V gene are MNHNY and SVGAGI (reference sequence). The junction had 11 bases not matched to a gene; V was cut back by 6 bases and J by 4 bases. This CDR3 has 16 residues. The DNA for the CDR3 is TGTGCCAGCAGCTACGGGGCTTCTAGCGGCACCGGGGAGCTGTTTTTT. Encoded protein: CASSYGASSGTGELFF.

V usage is TRBV18 and J usage is TRBJ2-7; 7 nucleotides agree with TRBD1. This CDR3 comprises 15 residues. Trimming at V came to 3 bases and at J to 2 bases, leaving 7 bases not matched to a gene. In germline, CDR1 is KGHSH, CDR2 LQKENI. The CDR3 is CASSPPTGKPYEQYF. The DNA for the CDR3 is TGTGCCAGCTCACCCCCGACAGGGAAACCCTACGAGCAGTACTTC.

This clone has more than one count but fewer than ten. The rearrangement joins TRBV4-2 to TRBJ2-3; 10 positions agree with TRBD2. CDR1 and CDR2 from the germline V gene are LGHNA and YNFKEQ. Germline trimming cut 1 base from V and 3 bases from J; bases unmatched to any gene: 7. The CDR3 is 17 amino acids. Written as DNA, the CDR3 is TGTGCCAGCAGCCAAGGTATAGCGGGGGGAAGAACAGATACGCAGTATTTT. Its protein is CASSQGIAGGRTDTQYF.

The V gene is TRBV7-9, the J gene TRBJ1-1; D is unclear. V lost 1 base to trimming and J lost 7 bases, with 7 bases between them. The CDR3 is made up of 12 amino acids. Germline values: CDR1 SEHNR, CDR2 FQNEAQ (reference sequence). CDR3: CASSLGRVEAFF. The CDR3 DNA is TGTGCCAGCAGCTTAGGGAGAGTTGAAGCTTTCTTT.

The chain joins TRBV15 to TRBJ2-1; no reliable D call. With 0 bases removed from V and 5 bases from J, the gap between germline ends came to 11 bases. Germline CDR1 LNHNV, CDR2 YYDKDF (reference sequence). The CDR3 contains 15 residues. The DNA of the CDR3 is TGTGCCACCAGCAGAGAGGGCCTAAGAAACAATGAGCAGTTCTTC. Translated: CATSREGLRNNEQFF.

The chain joins TRBV11-3 to TRBJ1-1; 7 bases are shared with TRBD1. The junction had 14 bases not matched to a gene; V was cut back by 4 bases and J by 12 bases. CDR1 is SGHNT, CDR2 YENEEA, per germline. This CDR3 is 14 amino acids long. The DNA for the CDR3 is TGTGCCAGCAGCTCCCGAGACGTAGACAGGGCGTCTTTCTTT. Translating gives CASSSRDVDRASFF.

The chain is built from TRBV6-1 and TRBJ1-5, with unresolved D. Germline CDR1 and CDR2: MNHNS and SASEGT. The V gene lost 2 bases and the J gene lost 4 bases, with 9 bases spanning the gap. This CDR3 comprises 14 residues. The CDR3 region is CASSETRGNQPQHF. The CDR3 DNA is TGTGCCAGCAGTGAAACGCGGGGAAATCAGCCCCAGCATTTT.

The V and J genes are TRBV4-3 and TRBJ2-7; 8 bases line up with TRBD1. The germline gives CDR1 LGHNA, CDR2 YSLEER. V dropped 1 base and J dropped 4; count of bases not matched to a gene: 9. CDR3 size: 16 residues. CDR3 sequence reads: CASSQVGAGGGYEQYF. The CDR3 coding sequence is TGCGCCAGCAGCCAAGTGGGGGCAGGGGGCGGTTACGAGCAGTACTTC.

The J gene is TRBJ2-1, the V gene TRBV7-2, with D perhaps matching TRBD1 (6 bases). V shed 3 bases and J shed 9 bases, with 9 bases lying between them. The CDR3 has 12 amino acids. CDR1 is SGHTA and CDR2 is FQGNSA in the germline V gene. CDR3 in amino acids: CASSFQGTEQFF. In DNA, the CDR3 is TGTGCCAGCAGCTTCCAGGGGACTGAGCAGTTCTTC.

CDR3: CASSPRQAHQETQYF. CDR3 nucleotide sequence: TGTGCCAGCAGTCCGCGACAGGCCCACCAAGAGACCCAGTACTTC. The chain links TRBV27 to TRBJ2-5; the D gene is possibly TRBD1 (6 bases). The CDR3 sequence is 15 residues long. The ends were cut back, 5 bases at V and 0 bases at J, with 13 bases in the middle. CDR1 and CDR2 (germline): MNHEY, SMNVEV (reference sequence).

J is TRBJ2-3 and V is TRBV7-2, with D unclear. V was cut by 2 bases and J by 5 bases, with 8 bases left in between. Germline values: CDR1 SGHTA, CDR2 FQGNSA. There are 13 residues in the CDR3. The chain's CDR3 is CASSLSGGDTQYF. DNA for the CDR3: TGTGCCAGCAGCTTATCAGGTGGAGATACGCAGTATTTT.

This sequence joins TRBV19 and TRBJ2-7, with D hard to call. Trimming pared 5 bases from V and 7 bases from J, leaving 15 bases between. This CDR3 has 13 residues. CDR1 is LNHDA and CDR2 is SQIVND in the germline V gene (reference sequence). CDR3 residues: CASSPQIRLEQYF. CDR3 DNA: TGTGCCAGTAGTCCACAGATCCGTTTAGAGCAGTACTTC.

The CDR3 DNA reads as TGTGCCATCAACGCGTTGGCCGGGGAGCTGTTTTTT. Translation gives CAINALAGELFF. J is TRBJ2-2 and V is TRBV5-4; D ambiguous. Germline-derived CDR1 and CDR2 are SGHNT and YYREEE (reference sequence). Trimming stripped 9 bases from V and 6 bases from J, with 12 bases between. The length of the CDR3 is 12 residues.